These 15 T cell receptor beta chains originate from one sample sequenced in a study of graft-versus-host responses after intestinal transplantation. Profiled with immunoSEQ multiplex PCR; TCRdb holds only in-frame clones, not every one. The sample includes more than 15,000 clones, about 38% of them seen just once. Plating combined roughly 200,000 CFSE-labeled responder cells with roughly 200,000 irradiated, violet-dye-labeled stimulator cells. The source was alloreactive CD8+ T cells from a mixed lymphocyte reaction culture, collected before intestinal transplant. The subset was: CFSE-low proliferating T cells sorted from roughly six-day pre-transplant mixed lymphocyte reaction (GvH or HvG direction). All receptors come from a human patient who received an intestinal transplant.

V usage is TRBV27 and J usage is TRBJ2-7, with D hard to call. The CDR3 consists of 13 residues. Trimming cost V 5 bases and J 0 bases, with 8 bases left between them. Germline V gene data show CDR1 as MNHEY and CDR2 as SMNVEV (reference sequence). This chain's CDR3 is CASSLVSSYEQYF. The CDR3 DNA reads TGTGCCAGCAGTCTAGTTAGCTCCTACGAGCAGTACTTC.

The chain employs TRBV19 and TRBJ1-1; D may be TRBD1 (6 bases). Germline CDR1 and CDR2: LNHDA and SQIVND (reference sequence). There are 17 residues in the CDR3. The V and J ends lost 10 bases and 4 bases respectively, with 28 bases between them. The CDR3 DNA is TGTGCCACCCATCATGGGTTGGGGGCCGGAACGAGCACTGAAGCTTTCTTT. Protein product: CATHHGLGAGTSTEAFF.

The V call is TRBV6-5, the J call TRBJ1-1; D gene unclear. Between the trimmed V and J ends, which lost 6 bases and 1 base, there was a span of 12 bases. This CDR3 comprises 14 residues. The germline V gene has CDR1 MNHEY and CDR2 SVGAGI. CDR3: CASRVMMGNTEAFF. The CDR3 nucleotides read TGTGCCAGCAGGGTTATGATGGGGAACACTGAAGCTTTCTTT.

The chain is built from TRBV5-1 and TRBJ2-5, with D perhaps matching TRBD1 or TRBD2 (5 bases each). Germline values: CDR1 SGHRS, CDR2 YFSETQ. There are 18 residues in the CDR3. Between the trimmed V and J ends, which lost 4 bases and 5 bases, there was a span of 27 bases. The CDR3 DNA reads as TGCGCCAGCAGCCATATCCTATTCCCGGACAAGGGAGTGGAGACCCAGTACTTC. It is translated as CASSHILFPDKGVETQYF.

This clone is medium-sized within its sample. The J gene is TRBJ2-7, the V gene TRBV5-4; 8 bases line up with TRBD2. Germline loops: CDR1 SGHNT, CDR2 YYREEE (reference sequence). The CDR3 contains 14 residues. V lost 4 bases to trimming and J lost 2 bases; unmatched junction nucleotides: 5. The chain's CDR3 is CASSPRGGPYEQYF. The CDR3 DNA reads as TGTGCCAGCAGCCCTCGGGGGGGCCCCTACGAGCAGTACTTC.

The genes are TRBV6-5 and TRBJ1-2, with D perhaps TRBD1 (6 bases). Germline lookup yields CDR1 MNHEY and CDR2 SVGAGI. V dropped 0 bases and J dropped 4 bases, with 15 bases sitting between them. This CDR3 has 16 residues. The CDR3: CASSYSLQGIGYGYTF. The DNA of the CDR3 is TGTGCCAGCAGTTACTCATTACAGGGTATTGGCTATGGCTACACCTTC.

V usage is TRBV11-2 and J usage is TRBJ1-5; no clear D. Germline CDR1 and CDR2: SGHAT and FQNNGV. The CDR3 contains 15 residues. The ends were cut back, 0 bases at V and 5 bases at J, with 11 bases in the middle. The CDR3 reads CASSLEGGRYQPQHF. The CDR3 DNA is TGTGCCAGCAGCTTAGAAGGAGGGAGATATCAGCCCCAGCATTTT.

The J gene is TRBJ2-3, the V gene TRBV4-1; D unclear. V was trimmed by 4 bases and J by 5 bases, leaving 16 bases between them. Germline-derived CDR1 and CDR2 are MGHRA and YSYEKL. The length of the CDR3 is 15 residues. CDR3 bases: TGCGCCAGCAGCCCGGGCCCGTCGGAAGGAGATACGCAGTATTTT. Protein sequence: CASSPGPSEGDTQYF.

The chain carries TRBV27 and TRBJ2-7, with 7 bases that match TRBD1. CDR1 MNHEY and CDR2 SMNVEV come from the germline V gene (reference sequence). V lost 6 bases, J lost 0 bases, and 5 bases stayed unmatched. The CDR3 length is 14 residues. The CDR3 DNA follows: TGTGCCAGCAGGCAACAGGGGAGCTCCTACGAGCAGTACTTC. Its protein is CASRQQGSSYEQYF.

The rearrangement links TRBV6-1 to TRBJ2-1; D is ambiguous. The length of the CDR3 is 16 residues. Germline V gene lookup returns CDR1 MNHNS and CDR2 SASEGT. The V end lost 4 bases, the J end lost 2 bases, and 15 bases lay between the germline ends. CDR3 region: CASSAPELSAYNEQFF. The CDR3 DNA reads as TGTGCCAGCAGTGCCCCAGAGCTATCGGCCTACAATGAGCAGTTCTTC.

The genes are TRBV6-1 and TRBJ2-5; TRBD1 matches 8 bases. The J call could be wrong; TRBJ2-7 is a better fit for the DNA end. The germline gives CDR1 MNHNS, CDR2 SASEGT. This CDR3 is 14 amino acids long. The CDR3 sequence is CASSEDRDSYEQYF. The CDR3 DNA is TGTGCCAGCAGTGAGGACAGGGACTCCTACGAGCAGTACTTC.

The chain carries TRBV23-1 and TRBJ1-2; D is undetermined. TRBV23-1 is an ORF; its function is uncertain. This CDR3 comprises 16 residues. Between the trimmed V and J ends, which lost 4 bases and 2 bases, there was a span of 17 bases. Here the CDR3 reads CASSRESFKRNYGYTF. The CDR3 DNA reads as TGCGCCAGCAGTCGGGAATCTTTTAAGCGGAACTATGGCTACACCTTC.

This clone was recorded a few times. The rearrangement links TRBV13 to TRBJ1-2; D possibly corresponds to TRBD1 (6 bases). The CDR3 runs 14 residues. CDR1 and CDR2 (germline): PRHDT, FYEKMQ (reference sequence). Trimming cost V 0 bases and J 4 bases, with 9 bases left between them. CDR3 loop: CASSLGGGAYGYTF. The CDR3 coding sequence is TGTGCCAGCAGCTTAGGCGGGGGGGCCTATGGCTACACCTTC.

The chain is built from TRBV6-1 and TRBJ1-2; D gene ambiguous. The CDR3 runs 18 residues. Germline V gene lookup returns CDR1 MNHNS and CDR2 SASEGT. With 1 base removed from V and 2 bases from J, the gap between germline ends came to 20 bases. CDR3 residues: CASSEDMADLDENYGYTF. CDR3 sequence (DNA): TGTGCCAGCAGTGAAGATATGGCAGATCTTGACGAAAACTATGGCTACACCTTC.

This clone was counted a few times. The chain links TRBV9 to TRBJ2-3; possible D gene TRBD2, 6 bases. This CDR3 contains 15 residues. Trimming stripped 0 bases from V and 3 bases from J, with 11 bases between. The germline V gene encodes CDR1 SGDLS and CDR2 YYNGEE. The CDR3 sequence is CASSVAGESTDTQYF. The DNA of the CDR3 is TGTGCCAGCAGCGTAGCGGGAGAAAGTACAGATACGCAGTATTTT.